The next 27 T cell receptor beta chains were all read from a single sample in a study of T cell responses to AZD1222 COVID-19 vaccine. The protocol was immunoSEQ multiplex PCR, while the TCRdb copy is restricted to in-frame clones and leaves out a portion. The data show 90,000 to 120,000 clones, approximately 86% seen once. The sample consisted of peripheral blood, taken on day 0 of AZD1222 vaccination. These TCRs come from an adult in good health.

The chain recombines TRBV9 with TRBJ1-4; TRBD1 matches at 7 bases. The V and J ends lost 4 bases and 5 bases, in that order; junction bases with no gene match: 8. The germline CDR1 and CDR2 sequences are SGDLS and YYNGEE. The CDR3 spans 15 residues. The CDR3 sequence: CASSITGTVNEKLFF. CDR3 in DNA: TGTGCCAGCAGCATCACCGGGACAGTAAATGAAAAACTGTTTTTT.

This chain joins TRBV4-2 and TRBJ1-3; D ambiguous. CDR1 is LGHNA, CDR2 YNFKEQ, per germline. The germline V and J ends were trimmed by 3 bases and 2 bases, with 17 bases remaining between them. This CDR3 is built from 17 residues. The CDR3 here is CASSHPLTGRTGNTIYF. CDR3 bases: TGTGCCAGCAGCCATCCCTTGACCGGGAGGACTGGAAACACCATATATTTT.

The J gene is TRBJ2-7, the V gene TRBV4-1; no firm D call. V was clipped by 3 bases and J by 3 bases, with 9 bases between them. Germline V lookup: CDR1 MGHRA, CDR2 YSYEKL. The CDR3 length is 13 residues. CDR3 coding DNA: TGCGCCAGCAGCCACGGCGTTTTCTACGAGCAGTACTTC. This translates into CASSHGVFYEQYF.

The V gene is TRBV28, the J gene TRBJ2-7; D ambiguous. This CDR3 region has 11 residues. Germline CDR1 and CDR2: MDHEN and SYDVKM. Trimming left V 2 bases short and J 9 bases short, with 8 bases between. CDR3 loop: CASSLRSGQYF. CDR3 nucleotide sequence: TGTGCCAGCAGTTTAAGGTCGGGGCAGTACTTC.

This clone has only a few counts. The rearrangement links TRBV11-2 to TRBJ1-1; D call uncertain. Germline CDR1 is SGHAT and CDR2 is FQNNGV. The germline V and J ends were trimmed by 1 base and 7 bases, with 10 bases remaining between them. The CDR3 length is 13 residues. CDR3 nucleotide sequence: TGTGCCAGCAGCTTAGTTTGGGAGAATGAAGCTTTCTTT. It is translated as CASSLVWENEAFF. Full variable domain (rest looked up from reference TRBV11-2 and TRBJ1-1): EAGVAQSPRYKIIEKRQSVAFWCNPISGHATLYWYQQILGQGPKLLIQFQNNGVVDDSQLPKDRFSAERLKGVDSTLKIQPAKLEDSAVYLCASSLVWENEAFFGQGTRLTVV.

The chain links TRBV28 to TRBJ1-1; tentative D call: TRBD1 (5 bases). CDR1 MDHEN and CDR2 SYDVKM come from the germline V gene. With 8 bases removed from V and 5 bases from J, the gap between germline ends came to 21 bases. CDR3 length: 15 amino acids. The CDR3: CASEEGRRGRTEAFF. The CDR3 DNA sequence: TGTGCCAGCGAAGAAGGTCGGCGGGGGAGGACTGAAGCTTTCTTT.

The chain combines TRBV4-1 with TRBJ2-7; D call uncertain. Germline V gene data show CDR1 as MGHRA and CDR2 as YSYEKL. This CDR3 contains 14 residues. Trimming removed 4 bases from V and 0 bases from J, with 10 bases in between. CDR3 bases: TGCGCCAGCAGCCTCACCGTGGCCTCCTACGAGCAGTACTTC. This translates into CASSLTVASYEQYF.

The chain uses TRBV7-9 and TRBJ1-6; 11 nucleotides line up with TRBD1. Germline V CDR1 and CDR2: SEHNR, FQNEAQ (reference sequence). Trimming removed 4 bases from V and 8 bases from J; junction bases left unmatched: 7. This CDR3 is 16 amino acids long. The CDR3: CASSSPGQGVDSPLHF. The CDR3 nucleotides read TGTGCCAGCAGCTCCCCGGGACAGGGGGTGGATTCACCCCTCCACTTT.

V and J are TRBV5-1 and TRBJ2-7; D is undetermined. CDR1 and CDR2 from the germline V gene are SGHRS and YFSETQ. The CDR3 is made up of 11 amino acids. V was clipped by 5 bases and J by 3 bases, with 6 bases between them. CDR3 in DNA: TGCGCCAGCAGTTTTCTCTACGAGCAGTACTTC. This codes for CASSFLYEQYF.

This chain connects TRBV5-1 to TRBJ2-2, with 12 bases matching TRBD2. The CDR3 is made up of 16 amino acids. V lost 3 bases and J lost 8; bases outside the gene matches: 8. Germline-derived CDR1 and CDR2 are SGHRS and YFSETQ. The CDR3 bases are TGCGCCAGCAGCTCCGGACTAGCGGGAATCGCGGGGGAGCTGTTTTTT. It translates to CASSSGLAGIAGELFF.

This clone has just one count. In DNA form, the CDR3 reads TGTGCCACCACCTCGGGACAGGGTGGAACCGGGGAGCTGTTTTTT. It encodes CATTSGQGGTGELFF. The chain uses TRBV24-1 and TRBJ2-2; 9 positions agree with TRBD1. V dropped 8 bases and J dropped 5; count of bases not matched to a gene: 8. Germline assignment: CDR1 KGHDR and CDR2 SFDVKD. The CDR3 is made up of 15 amino acids.

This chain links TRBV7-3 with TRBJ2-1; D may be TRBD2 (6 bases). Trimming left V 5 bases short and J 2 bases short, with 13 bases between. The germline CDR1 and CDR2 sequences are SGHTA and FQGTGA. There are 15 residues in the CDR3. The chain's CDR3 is CASSARGYPYNEQFF. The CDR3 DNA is TGTGCCAGCAGCGCCCGGGGGTACCCCTACAATGAGCAGTTCTTC.

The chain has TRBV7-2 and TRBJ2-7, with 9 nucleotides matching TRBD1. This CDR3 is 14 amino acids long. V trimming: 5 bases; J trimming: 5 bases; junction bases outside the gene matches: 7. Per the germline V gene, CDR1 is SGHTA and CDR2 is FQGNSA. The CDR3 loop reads CASSPLDRGHEQYF. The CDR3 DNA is TGTGCCAGCAGCCCTTTGGACAGGGGCCACGAGCAGTACTTC.

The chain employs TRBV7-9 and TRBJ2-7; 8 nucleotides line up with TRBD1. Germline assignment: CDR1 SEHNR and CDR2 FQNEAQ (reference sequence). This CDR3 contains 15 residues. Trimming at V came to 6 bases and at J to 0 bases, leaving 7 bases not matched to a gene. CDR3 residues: CASRRSTGDSYEQYF. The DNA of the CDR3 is TGTGCCAGCAGACGATCGACAGGGGACTCCTACGAGCAGTACTTC.

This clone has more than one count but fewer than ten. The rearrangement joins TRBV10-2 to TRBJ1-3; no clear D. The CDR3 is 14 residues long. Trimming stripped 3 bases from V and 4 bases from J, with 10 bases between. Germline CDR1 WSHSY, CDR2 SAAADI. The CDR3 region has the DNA TGCGCCAGCAGTGACCCGGGGTCCGGAAACACCATATATTTT. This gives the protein CASSDPGSGNTIYF.

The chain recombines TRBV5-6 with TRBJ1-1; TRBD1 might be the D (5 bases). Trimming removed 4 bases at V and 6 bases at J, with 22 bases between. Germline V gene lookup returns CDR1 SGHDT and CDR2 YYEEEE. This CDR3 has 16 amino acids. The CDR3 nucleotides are TGTGCCAGCAGCCAGACCGGGACCCCGGATATCGCTGAAGCTTTCTTT. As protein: CASSQTGTPDIAEAFF.

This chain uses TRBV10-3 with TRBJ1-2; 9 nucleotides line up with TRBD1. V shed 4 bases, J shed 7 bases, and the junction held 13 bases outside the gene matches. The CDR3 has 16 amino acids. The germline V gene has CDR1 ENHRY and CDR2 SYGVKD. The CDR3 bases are TGTGCCATCAGTGGACAGGGGGTCGATTTGGGAGGTGGCTACACCTTC. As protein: CAISGQGVDLGGGYTF.

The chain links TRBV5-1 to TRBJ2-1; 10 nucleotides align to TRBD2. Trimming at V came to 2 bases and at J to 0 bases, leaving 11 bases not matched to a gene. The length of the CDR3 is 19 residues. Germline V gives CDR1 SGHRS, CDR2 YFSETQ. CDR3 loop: CASSLKLAGAIFSYNEQFF. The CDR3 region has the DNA TGCGCCAGCAGCTTAAAGCTAGCGGGGGCCATATTCTCCTACAATGAGCAGTTCTTC.

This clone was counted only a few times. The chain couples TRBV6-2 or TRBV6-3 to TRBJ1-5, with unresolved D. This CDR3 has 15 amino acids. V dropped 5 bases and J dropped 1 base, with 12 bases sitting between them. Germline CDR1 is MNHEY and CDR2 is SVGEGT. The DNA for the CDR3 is TGTGCCAGCAGTGTAGGCCCTTGGAGCAATCAGCCCCAGCATTTT. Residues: CASSVGPWSNQPQHF.

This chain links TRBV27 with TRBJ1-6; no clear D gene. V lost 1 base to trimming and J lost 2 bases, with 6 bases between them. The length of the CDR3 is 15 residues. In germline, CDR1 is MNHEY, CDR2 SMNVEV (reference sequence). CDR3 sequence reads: CASSLFTPYNSPLHF. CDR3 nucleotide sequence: TGTGCCAGCAGTTTATTTACCCCCTATAATTCACCCCTCCACTTT.

In DNA, the CDR3 is TGCGCCAGCAGCTTGGATACAGGGGATAGGTACGAGCAGTACTTC. This translates into CASSLDTGDRYEQYF. The chain combines TRBV5-1 with TRBJ2-7; 7 nucleotides agree with TRBD1. CDR3 size: 15 residues. V dropped 0 bases and J dropped 4; count of bases not matched to a gene: 7. Per germline, CDR1 SGHRS and CDR2 YFSETQ.

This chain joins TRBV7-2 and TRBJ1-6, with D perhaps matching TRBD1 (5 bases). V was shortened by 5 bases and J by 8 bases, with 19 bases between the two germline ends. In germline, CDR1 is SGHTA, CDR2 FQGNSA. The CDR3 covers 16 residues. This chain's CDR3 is CASSPGLGGAHSPLHF. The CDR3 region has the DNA TGTGCCAGCAGCCCCGGTCTAGGAGGGGCCCATTCACCCCTCCACTTT.

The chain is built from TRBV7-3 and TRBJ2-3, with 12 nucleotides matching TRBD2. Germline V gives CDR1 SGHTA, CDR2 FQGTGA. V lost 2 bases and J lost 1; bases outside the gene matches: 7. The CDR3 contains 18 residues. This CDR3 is CASSLLAGGIGGTDTQYF. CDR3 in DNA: TGTGCCAGCAGCTTACTAGCGGGGGGGATCGGTGGCACAGATACGCAGTATTTT.

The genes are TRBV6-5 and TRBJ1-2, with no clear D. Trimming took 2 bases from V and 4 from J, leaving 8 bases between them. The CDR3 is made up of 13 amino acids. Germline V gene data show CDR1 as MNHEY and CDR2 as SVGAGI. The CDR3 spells CASSYGRSYGYTF. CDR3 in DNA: TGTGCCAGCAGTTACGGCAGATCCTATGGCTACACCTTC.

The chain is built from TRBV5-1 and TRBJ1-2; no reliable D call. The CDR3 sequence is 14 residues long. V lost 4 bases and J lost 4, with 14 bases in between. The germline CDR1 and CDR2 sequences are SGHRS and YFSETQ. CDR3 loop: CASSQDLNGYGYTF. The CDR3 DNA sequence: TGCGCCAGCAGCCAGGACCTAAATGGCTATGGCTACACCTTC.

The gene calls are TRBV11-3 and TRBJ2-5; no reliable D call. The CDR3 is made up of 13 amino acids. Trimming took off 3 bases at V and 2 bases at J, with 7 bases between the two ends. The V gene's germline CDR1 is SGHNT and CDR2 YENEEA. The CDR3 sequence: CASSLHSQETQYF. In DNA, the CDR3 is TGTGCCAGCAGCTTGCACAGTCAAGAGACCCAGTACTTC.

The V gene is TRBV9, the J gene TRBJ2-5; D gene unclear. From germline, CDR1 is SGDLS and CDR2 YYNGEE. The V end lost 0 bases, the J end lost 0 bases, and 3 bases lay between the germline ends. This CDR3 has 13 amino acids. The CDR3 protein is CASSVGNQETQYF. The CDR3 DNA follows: TGTGCCAGCAGCGTAGGGAACCAAGAGACCCAGTACTTC.